What follows are 30 T cell receptor beta chains derived from one specimen sequenced in a study of spatial heterogeneity in lung cancer. Indicated time point: blood at routine non-recurrence follow-up after resection. TCRdb independently ran MiXCR on the 5' RACE reads; one entry per CDR3 protein. The table has tens of thousands of distinct CDR3 sequences, roughly 9.7% seen once. The sequenced sample was PBMCs, obtained at follow-up. These receptors were taken from a male donor with early-stage non-small cell lung cancer.

This clonotype was observed at least ten times. The V gene is TRBV28, the J gene TRBJ1-3; 9 bases align to TRBD1. The germline V gene has CDR1 MDHEN and CDR2 SYDVKM. After removal of 5 bases from V and 2 bases from J, the junction contained 7 bases not matched to a gene. The CDR3 consists of 16 residues. The CDR3 reads CASSPRTGAPGNTIYF. The CDR3 DNA is TGTGCCAGCAGTCCCCGGACAGGGGCCCCTGGAAACACCATATATTTT.

In its sample, this clonotype was seen many times. The genes are TRBV5-6 and TRBJ2-1; D call uncertain. The CDR3 is 14 residues long. Germline CDR1 is SGHDT and CDR2 is YYEEEE. The ends were cut back, 5 bases at V and 4 bases at J, with 13 bases in the middle. The chain's CDR3 is CASSHNNLYNEQFF. CDR3 DNA: TGTGCCAGCAGTCACAATAATCTATACAATGAGCAGTTCTTC. Drawing the rest from reference TRBV5-6 and TRBJ2-1, the complete variable domain is DAGVTQSPTHLIKTRGQQVTLRCSPKSGHDTVSWYQQALGQGPQFIFQYYEEEERQRGNFPDRFSGHQFPNYSSELNVNALLLGDSALYLCASSHNNLYNEQFFGPGTRLTVL.

This clonotype was detected only a few times. This rearrangement joins TRBV2 to TRBJ2-7, with a possible D match to TRBD1 (5 bases). Germline V lookup: CDR1 SNHLY, CDR2 FYNNEI. The CDR3 runs 15 residues. With 6 bases removed from V and 1 base from J, the gap between germline ends came to 16 bases. CDR3 protein: CASSLDRSPSYEQYF. DNA for the CDR3: TGTGCCAGCAGCCTTGACAGATCCCCGTCCTACGAGCAGTACTTC.

This clonotype came up a few times. The chain has TRBV7-9 and TRBJ2-1, with D maybe TRBD2 (5 bases). The CDR3 totals 12 residues. V lost 1 base and J 9 bases, leaving 7 bases between the germline ends. Germline values: CDR1 SEHNR, CDR2 FQNEAQ (reference sequence). The DNA of the CDR3 is TGTGCCAGCAGCTTAGGTGCGGGTGAGCAGTTCTTC. Amino acid sequence: CASSLGAGEQFF.

This clonotype was seen many times. The chain combines TRBV3-1 with TRBJ2-7; D might be TRBD1 (6 bases). The V and J ends lost 5 bases and 0 bases respectively, with 17 bases between them. This CDR3 has 16 residues. Germline CDR1 and CDR2: LGHDT and YNNKEL (reference sequence). CDR3 region: CASSTTFQGFSYEQYF. In nucleotides, the CDR3 is TGTGCCAGCAGCACCACGTTTCAGGGGTTCTCCTACGAGCAGTACTTC.

This chain connects TRBV27 to TRBJ2-5; TRBD2 matches at 14 bases. In germline, CDR1 is MNHEY, CDR2 SMNVEV (reference sequence). With 6 bases clipped from V and 4 bases from J, the junction kept 10 bases outside the gene matches. The CDR3 spans 17 residues. The CDR3 DNA reads as TGTGCCAGCAGGACGACCGGGACTAGCGGGGGAAGAGAGACCCAGTACTTC. Translating gives CASRTTGTSGGRETQYF.

This clonotype was recorded a few times. The CDR3, as DNA: TGTGCCAGCAGTTCCTGGACTTACGAGCAGTACTTC. Translated, it gives CASSSWTYEQYF. The chain joins TRBV28 to TRBJ2-7, with a tentative D call TRBD2 (5 bases). Trimming pared 4 bases from V and 4 bases from J, leaving 8 bases between. The CDR3 is made up of 12 amino acids. Germline-derived CDR1 and CDR2 are MDHEN and SYDVKM.

This clonotype is medium-sized by share. This sequence joins TRBV7-9 and TRBJ2-7; 7 bases agree with TRBD2. Germline CDR1 reads SEHNR; CDR2 reads FQNEAQ (reference sequence). The CDR3 extends over 13 amino acids. The ends lost 8 bases at V and 0 bases at J; junction bases unmatched: 4. In DNA, the CDR3 is TGTGCCAGCGACGAGCGGGACTCCTACGAGCAGTACTTC. Its protein is CASDERDSYEQYF.

The chain carries TRBV7-8 and TRBJ2-3; TRBD2 matches 7 bases. The CDR3 sequence is 16 residues long. The V gene's germline CDR1 is SGHVS and CDR2 FQNEAQ. V lost 5 bases, J lost 2 bases, and 10 bases stayed unmatched. CDR3 DNA: TGTGCCAGCAGCCGCCTATGGCGGGGGACCACAGATACGCAGTATTTT. This codes for CASSRLWRGTTDTQYF.

This clonotype occurred many times. The rearrangement links TRBV4-2 to TRBJ2-7; TRBD2 agrees at 11 bases. Germline CDR1 reads LGHNA; CDR2 reads YNFKEQ. The ends lost 4 bases at V and 4 bases at J; junction bases unmatched: 3. This CDR3 has 14 amino acids. Written as DNA, the CDR3 is TGTGCCAGCAGCCCACGGACTAGCGGGTACGAGCAGTACTTC. Translation gives CASSPRTSGYEQYF.

By share, this clonotype ranks as medium-sized. This chain joins TRBV7-2 and TRBJ2-3; 8 bases line up with TRBD2. This CDR3 is built from 16 residues. Trimming at V came to 1 base and at J to 1 base, leaving 4 bases not matched to a gene. Germline V CDR1 and CDR2: SGHTA, FQGNSA. The CDR3 is CASSLVDSGGTDTQYF. The CDR3 DNA reads TGTGCCAGCAGCTTAGTGGATAGCGGGGGCACAGATACGCAGTATTTT. Full variable domain (missing parts from reference TRBV7-2 and TRBJ2-3): GAGVSQSPSNKVTEKGKDVELRCDPISGHTALYWYRQSLGQGLEFLIYFQGNSAPDKSGLPSDRFSAERTGGSVSTLTIQRTQQEDSAVYLCASSLVDSGGTDTQYFGPGTRLTVL.

This clonotype has a handful of counts. The J gene is TRBJ1-6, the V gene TRBV10-3, with 7 bases that match TRBD1. The ends lost 6 bases at V and 6 bases at J; junction bases unmatched: 5. The CDR3 has 14 amino acids. CDR1 ENHRY and CDR2 SYGVKD come from the germline V gene. CDR3 sequence: CAIRGDSGNSPLHF. For the CDR3, the DNA is TGTGCCATCAGGGGGGACAGCGGTAATTCACCCCTCCACTTT.

This clonotype was counted only a few times. The chain is built from TRBV6-1 and TRBJ1-1; D gene ambiguous. CDR1 and CDR2 (germline): MNHNS, SASEGT. The CDR3 extends over 12 amino acids. V was cut by 8 bases and J by 3 bases, with 10 bases left in between. CDR3: CASAYWDTEAFF. The CDR3 DNA sequence: TGTGCCAGCGCCTATTGGGACACTGAAGCTTTCTTT.

This clonotype has at least ten counts. The rearrangement links TRBV12-3 or TRBV12-4 to TRBJ1-1; the D is unclear. Trimming pared 3 bases from V and 5 bases from J, leaving 19 bases between. The CDR3 runs to 16 residues. CDR3 in DNA: TGTGCCAGCAGTTTGAACCCCCCGATGAGGTGGACTGAAGCTTTCTTT. It codes for CASSLNPPMRWTEAFF.

This clonotype is medium-sized in the sample. The rearrangement uses TRBV4-3 and TRBJ2-3; D is unclear. The CDR3 has 15 amino acids. V dropped 1 base and J dropped 6 bases, with 14 bases sitting between them. Germline V CDR1 and CDR2: LGHNA, YSLEER. CDR3 DNA sequence: TGCGCCAGCAGCCAAGGCGCCGGGTTATCGGATACGCAGTATTTT. Its translation is CASSQGAGLSDTQYF.

This clonotype was recorded many times. The DNA for the CDR3 is TGCGCCAGCAGCGGGGGACGCTCTGGAAACACCATATATTTT. Amino acid sequence: CASSGGRSGNTIYF. V gene TRBV4-3 combines with J gene TRBJ1-3, with D perhaps matching TRBD1 (5 bases). In germline, CDR1 is LGHNA, CDR2 YSLEER. The CDR3 extends over 14 amino acids. V shed 5 bases and J shed 0 bases, with 8 bases lying between them.

This clonotype was observed a handful of times. The chain links TRBV29-1 to TRBJ2-5; no clear D gene. V was trimmed by 0 bases and J by 4 bases, leaving 6 bases between them. CDR1 SQVTM and CDR2 ANQGSEA come from the germline V gene. The CDR3 loop spans 12 amino acids. The CDR3 is CSVEDRRETQYF. CDR3 nucleotides: TGCAGCGTTGAAGATCGCCGAGAGACCCAGTACTTC.

This clonotype appeared a few times. The V gene is TRBV5-6, the J gene TRBJ1-2; 12 bases fit TRBD1. The CDR3 is 18 amino acids. CDR1 and CDR2 (germline): SGHDT, YYEEEE. Trimming removed 6 bases from V and 5 bases from J; junction bases left unmatched: 17. The CDR3 is CASIPLSSGQGALYGYTF. The CDR3 region has the DNA TGTGCCAGCATCCCCCTGTCGTCGGGACAGGGGGCATTGTATGGCTACACCTTC.

V and J are TRBV5-1 and TRBJ2-2, with no clear D. This CDR3 is built from 15 residues. Germline assignment: CDR1 SGHRS and CDR2 YFSETQ. V was cut by 0 bases and J by 0 bases, with 6 bases left in between. The CDR3 coding sequence is TGCGCCAGCAGCTTGGAGGCAGCGAACACCGGGGAGCTGTTTTTT. Encoded protein: CASSLEAANTGELFF.

At least ten counts were recorded for this clonotype. V usage is TRBV30 and J usage is TRBJ1-1; 7 bases fit TRBD1. The germline V gene has CDR1 GTSNPN and CDR2 SVGIG (reference sequence). The CDR3 has 12 amino acids. Unmatched junction bases numbered 6, after V lost 3 bases and J lost 8 bases. The CDR3 here is CAWRTGETEAFF. CDR3 sequence (DNA): TGTGCCTGGAGAACAGGGGAAACCGAAGCTTTCTTT.

The chain couples TRBV24-1 to TRBJ1-5; D possibly corresponds to TRBD1 (5 bases). The germline V and J ends were trimmed by 9 bases and 5 bases, with 16 bases remaining between them. CDR1 and CDR2 (germline): KGHDR, SFDVKD. The CDR3 contains 14 residues. This CDR3 reads CATSAAGPDQPQHF. DNA for the CDR3: TGTGCCACCTCTGCGGCGGGACCGGATCAGCCCCAGCATTTT.

This clonotype was seen many times. This chain connects TRBV5-6 to TRBJ2-3; perhaps TRBD1 as D (6 bases). V lost 0 bases to trimming and J lost 2 bases, with 10 bases between them. This CDR3 has 15 amino acids. Germline V gene data show CDR1 as SGHDT and CDR2 as YYEEEE. CDR3 protein: CASSLERGFTDTQYF. The CDR3 DNA sequence: TGTGCCAGCAGCTTGGAGAGGGGGTTCACAGATACGCAGTATTTT.

This clonotype showed up many times. The V call is TRBV5-1, the J call TRBJ2-5; D is ambiguous. Per the germline V gene, CDR1 is SGHRS and CDR2 is YFSETQ. The CDR3 length is 14 residues. The V and J ends lost 1 base and 5 bases respectively, with 12 bases between them. The CDR3 DNA reads as TGCGCCAGCAGCTTGCAACGGGCCGGGGAGACCCAGTACTTC. This gives the protein CASSLQRAGETQYF.

This clonotype was counted ten times or more. The chain combines TRBV5-1 with TRBJ2-7, with a tentative D call TRBD2 (6 bases). Trimming cost V 3 bases and J 4 bases, with 14 bases left between them. The CDR3 consists of 14 residues. Germline loops: CDR1 SGHRS, CDR2 YFSETQ. CDR3 DNA: TGCGCCAGCAGCTCCCTAGAAGGAGGGTACGAGCAGTACTTC. Amino acids: CASSSLEGGYEQYF.

The chain combines TRBV4-2 with TRBJ1-5; TRBD1 agrees at 7 bases. The CDR3 runs 15 residues. The germline gives CDR1 LGHNA, CDR2 YNFKEQ. V trimming: 3 bases; J trimming: 5 bases; junction bases outside the gene matches: 7. The CDR3 sequence: CASSQWGQLDQPQHF. DNA for the CDR3: TGTGCCAGCAGCCAGTGGGGACAGTTAGATCAGCCCCAGCATTTT.

This clonotype has at least ten counts. V usage is TRBV4-2 and J usage is TRBJ1-4; no firm D call. Germline values: CDR1 LGHNA, CDR2 YNFKEQ. This CDR3 has 12 amino acids. V was pared by 3 bases and J by 10 bases, with 9 bases between. The CDR3 DNA reads as TGTGCCAGCAGCCAGGAGGAGGGAAAACTGTTTTTT. Residues: CASSQEEGKLFF.

There are many counts of this clonotype. The chain uses TRBV2 and TRBJ1-1; D gene unclear. Germline V gene sequence: CDR1 SNHLY, CDR2 FYNNEI. The CDR3 extends over 12 amino acids. The V end was cut by 7 bases, the J end by 4 bases, with 10 bases between. As DNA, the CDR3 is TGTGCCAGCAATATGGGTGTCACTGAAGCTTTCTTT. Protein product: CASNMGVTEAFF.

This clonotype was recorded many times. The genes are TRBV7-9 and TRBJ2-1; D unresolved. Germline V gene lookup returns CDR1 SEHNR and CDR2 FQNEAQ (reference sequence). The CDR3 has 13 residues. Trimming took off 5 bases at V and 7 bases at J, with 12 bases between the two ends. CDR3 region: CASSRGAGNEQFF. For the CDR3, the DNA is TGTGCCAGCAGCCGAGGAGCAGGAAATGAGCAGTTCTTC.

This clonotype was detected a few times. DNA of the CDR3: TGTGCCAGCAGCTTCGGACAGGGTAGAATGGAGACCCAGTACTTC. It yields the protein CASSFGQGRMETQYF. The genes are TRBV7-2 and TRBJ2-5; 8 nucleotides align to TRBD1. The CDR3 runs 15 residues. The V and J ends lost 3 bases and 5 bases, in that order; junction bases with no gene match: 8. The germline V gene has CDR1 SGHTA and CDR2 FQGNSA.

This clonotype was recorded a few times. The CDR3 here is CASSLSGQETQYF. In DNA form, the CDR3 reads TGTGCCAGCAGCTTAAGCGGACAAGAGACCCAGTACTTC. The rearrangement joins TRBV7-7 to TRBJ2-5, with TRBD2 as a possible D gene (5 bases). V was cut by 2 bases and J by 2 bases, with 6 bases left in between. This CDR3 is built from 13 residues. Germline V gene data show CDR1 as SSHAT and CDR2 as FNYEAQ (reference sequence).